This is a list of T cell receptor beta chains from one sample in a study of T-cell reconstitution after alpha-beta-depleted transplantation in children. Via MiXCR, TCRdb re-called the PCR reads, giving one row per CDR3 protein. The data contain about 200,000 distinct CDR3 sequences, approximately 6.9% of them singletons. The sample was PBMCs, taken before TCRalphabeta/CD19-depleted stem cell transplant. The receptors were gathered from a boy aged 2 to 10 with acute lymphoblastic leukemia, due to receive a stem cell transplant. CDR3s include the opening cysteine and the closing phenylalanine or tryptophan. The D gene is left open where the match is weak. Part of the rows lack a size; the others show once, few, many or a class for expanded clones.

clone size: .; D gene: TRBD2; V gene: TRBV5-4; J gene: TRBJ2-3; CDR3 protein: CASSLAAGGTGTDTQYF; CDR3 DNA: TGTGCCAGCAGCTTGGCTGCGGGAGGTACCGGCACAGATACGCAGTATTTT
clone size: .; D gene: .; V gene: TRBV12-1; J gene: TRBJ2-5; CDR3 protein: CASSSGLPEYF; CDR3 DNA: TGTGCCAGCAGCTCTGGGCTCCCCGAGTACTTC
clone size: .; D gene: TRBD2; V gene: TRBV27; J gene: TRBJ2-7; CDR3 protein: CASSSWTSRSGAYEQYF; CDR3 DNA: TGTGCCAGCAGTTCGTGGACTAGCAGGTCGGGGGCCTACGAGCAGTACTTC
clone size: many; D gene: TRBD1; V gene: TRBV20-1; J gene: TRBJ2-5; CDR3 protein: CSARQGRETQYF; CDR3 DNA: TGCAGTGCGAGACAGGGCCGGGAGACCCAGTACTTC
clone size: many; D gene: TRBD2; V gene: TRBV7-2; J gene: TRBJ2-7; CDR3 protein: CASSGGSSYEQYF; CDR3 DNA: TGTGCCAGCTCGGGGGGGAGCTCCTACGAGCAGTACTTC
clone size: many; D gene: TRBD1; V gene: TRBV7-2; J gene: TRBJ2-7; CDR3 protein: CASSLRTGASSYEQYF; CDR3 DNA: TGTGCCAGCAGCTTAAGGACAGGGGCCAGCTCCTACGAGCAGTACTTC
clone size: many; D gene: TRBD1; V gene: TRBV7-9; J gene: TRBJ2-7; CDR3 protein: CASSLVPGGDRLGEQYF; CDR3 DNA: TGTGCCAGCAGCTTAGTCCCAGGCGGGGACAGGCTAGGGGAGCAGTACTTC
clone size: many; D gene: .; V gene: TRBV28; J gene: TRBJ1-1; CDR3 protein: CASTGAVNTEAFF; CDR3 DNA: TGTGCCAGCACAGGGGCGGTTAACACTGAAGCTTTCTTT
clone size: many; D gene: TRBD2; V gene: TRBV28; J gene: TRBJ2-1; CDR3 protein: CASSRTSGRYNEQFF; CDR3 DNA: TGTGCCAGCAGCCGGACTAGCGGGAGGTACAATGAGCAGTTCTTC
clone size: many; D gene: .; V gene: TRBV6-2/TRBV6-3; J gene: TRBJ2-5; CDR3 protein: CASSYPARGVETQYF; CDR3 DNA: TGTGCCAGCAGTTACCCCGCCAGGGGTGTTGAGACCCAGTACTTC
clone size: few; D gene: TRBD2; V gene: TRBV20-1; J gene: TRBJ2-1; CDR3 protein: CSATGTSEFPSSYNEQFF; CDR3 DNA: TGCAGTGCTACCGGGACTAGCGAGTTCCCGAGCTCCTACAATGAGCAGTTCTTC
clone size: many; D gene: TRBD1; V gene: TRBV6-1; J gene: TRBJ1-4; CDR3 protein: CASRGQANEKLFF; CDR3 DNA: TGTGCCAGCAGGGGACAGGCTAATGAAAAACTGTTTTTT
clone size: many; D gene: TRBD2; V gene: TRBV9; J gene: TRBJ2-7; CDR3 protein: CASSVAGTSDYEQYF; CDR3 DNA: TGTGCCAGCAGCGTAGCCGGGACTAGCGACTACGAGCAGTACTTC
clone size: few; D gene: TRBD1; V gene: TRBV18; J gene: TRBJ2-7; CDR3 protein: CASSPQGAWDYEQYF; CDR3 DNA: TGTGCCAGCTCACCTCAGGGGGCCTGGGATTACGAGCAGTACTTC
clone size: many; D gene: .; V gene: TRBV7-2; J gene: TRBJ2-3; CDR3 protein: CASSFFGTDTQYF; CDR3 DNA: TGTGCCAGCAGCTTCTTCGGCACAGATACGCAGTATTTT
clone size: .; D gene: TRBD1; V gene: TRBV27; J gene: TRBJ2-7; CDR3 protein: CASSLLPGQGNEQYF; CDR3 DNA: TGTGCCAGCAGTTTATTACCGGGACAGGGAAACGAGCAGTACTTC
clone size: few; D gene: TRBD1; V gene: TRBV20-1; J gene: TRBJ1-4; CDR3 protein: CSALAGQGHEKLFF; CDR3 DNA: TGCAGTGCCTTGGCGGGACAGGGGCATGAAAAACTGTTTTTT
clone size: .; D gene: .; V gene: TRBV7-9; J gene: TRBJ2-7; CDR3 protein: CASSPPPTGGNEQYF; CDR3 DNA: TGTGCCAGCAGCCCGCCCCCAACCGGGGGCAACGAGCAGTACTTC
clone size: .; D gene: .; V gene: TRBV14; J gene: TRBJ2-5; CDR3 protein: CASSRQLQETQYF; CDR3 DNA: TGTGCCAGCAGCCGACAGTTGCAAGAGACCCAGTACTTC
clone size: .; D gene: .; V gene: TRBV18; J gene: TRBJ1-1; CDR3 protein: CASSVDTSTEAFF; CDR3 DNA: TGTGCCAGCTCAGTGGACACCTCCACTGAAGCTTTCTTT
clone size: many; D gene: TRBD2; V gene: TRBV11-2; J gene: TRBJ2-1; CDR3 protein: CASSLTSGGPNEQFF; CDR3 DNA: TGTGCCAGCAGCTTAACTAGCGGGGGTCCCAATGAGCAGTTCTTC
clone size: few; D gene: .; V gene: TRBV28; J gene: TRBJ1-1; CDR3 protein: CASSLYRVATEAFF; CDR3 DNA: TGTGCCAGCAGTTTATACAGGGTGGCTACTGAAGCTTTCTTT
clone size: many; D gene: TRBD1; V gene: TRBV5-1; J gene: TRBJ2-7; CDR3 protein: CASSTDRGPIYEQYF; CDR3 DNA: TGCGCCAGCAGCACGGACAGGGGGCCGATCTACGAGCAGTACTTC
clone size: few; D gene: TRBD1; V gene: TRBV20-1; J gene: TRBJ2-1; CDR3 protein: CSARDPGQGKPPRFF; CDR3 DNA: TGCAGTGCTAGAGATCCTGGACAGGGAAAACCGCCGAGGTTCTTC
clone size: many; D gene: TRBD2; V gene: TRBV20-1; J gene: TRBJ2-1; CDR3 protein: CSAAPGLAVNEQFF; CDR3 DNA: TGCAGTGCTGCTCCGGGACTAGCGGTCAATGAGCAGTTCTTC
clone size: few; D gene: .; V gene: TRBV5-5; J gene: TRBJ1-3; CDR3 protein: CASSLVAGGNTIYF; CDR3 DNA: TGTGCCAGCAGCTTGGTGGCAGGTGGAAACACCATATATTTT
clone size: many; D gene: TRBD2; V gene: TRBV6-2/TRBV6-3; J gene: TRBJ2-1; CDR3 protein: CASSQIAGAILKYNEQFF; CDR3 DNA: TGTGCCAGCAGCCAAATAGCGGGGGCGATACTAAAGTACAATGAGCAGTTCTTC
clone size: many; D gene: .; V gene: TRBV20-1; J gene: TRBJ2-5; CDR3 protein: CSARRDRNQEETQYF; CDR3 DNA: TGCAGTGCCAGACGGGACCGCAACCAGGAAGAGACCCAGTACTTC
clone size: many; D gene: TRBD2; V gene: TRBV5-1; J gene: TRBJ2-7; CDR3 protein: CASSLGRETLEQYF; CDR3 DNA: TGCGCCAGCAGCTTGGGGCGGGAGACCCTTGAGCAGTACTTC
clone size: .; D gene: .; V gene: TRBV15; J gene: TRBJ2-7; CDR3 protein: CATSRDTHEQYF; CDR3 DNA: TGTGCCACCAGCAGAGATACCCACGAGCAGTACTTC
clone size: many; D gene: .; V gene: TRBV29-1; J gene: TRBJ2-1; CDR3 protein: CSVGGGEQFF; CDR3 DNA: TGCAGCGTTGGGGGCGGTGAGCAGTTCTTC
clone size: many; D gene: .; V gene: TRBV12-3/TRBV12-4; J gene: TRBJ1-2; CDR3 protein: CASREREQPLNYGYTF; CDR3 DNA: TGTGCCAGTCGGGAGAGGGAACAGCCACTTAACTATGGCTACACCTTC
clone size: few; D gene: TRBD1; V gene: TRBV28; J gene: TRBJ2-7; CDR3 protein: CASSPPGTGTYEQYF; CDR3 DNA: TGTGCCAGCAGTCCCCCCGGGACAGGGACCTACGAGCAGTACTTC
clone size: many; D gene: .; V gene: TRBV12-3/TRBV12-4; J gene: TRBJ1-5; CDR3 protein: CASSWSNQPQHF; CDR3 DNA: TGTGCCAGCAGTTGGAGCAATCAGCCCCAGCATTTT
clone size: .; D gene: TRBD1; V gene: TRBV14; J gene: TRBJ2-5; CDR3 protein: CASTQRRQGRQETQYF; CDR3 DNA: TGTGCCAGCACCCAAAGGAGACAGGGCCGTCAAGAGACCCAGTACTTC
clone size: many; D gene: .; V gene: TRBV7-8; J gene: TRBJ2-1; CDR3 protein: CASSPTSGAGPLSSYNEQFF; CDR3 DNA: TGTGCCAGCAGCCCCACCTCTGGGGCAGGGCCCTTAAGCTCCTACAATGAGCAGTTCTTC
clone size: few; D gene: .; V gene: TRBV12-3/TRBV12-4; J gene: TRBJ1-3; CDR3 protein: CASSTGLGNTIYF; CDR3 DNA: TGTGCCAGCAGTACAGGGTTAGGAAACACCATATATTTT
clone size: few; D gene: .; V gene: TRBV29-1; J gene: TRBJ2-2; CDR3 protein: CSGEGAETGELFF; CDR3 DNA: TGCAGCGGGGAAGGGGCAGAGACCGGGGAGCTGTTTTTT
clone size: few; D gene: .; V gene: TRBV7-2; J gene: TRBJ2-7; CDR3 protein: CASSSQPGAEQYF; CDR3 DNA: TGTGCCAGCAGCTCTCAACCGGGGGCCGAGCAGTACTTC
clone size: many; D gene: .; V gene: TRBV5-1; J gene: TRBJ2-2; CDR3 protein: CASTSGLSNTGELFF; CDR3 DNA: TGCGCCAGCACCTCCGGACTATCGAACACCGGGGAGCTGTTTTTT
clone size: many; D gene: .; V gene: TRBV27; J gene: TRBJ1-1; CDR3 protein: CASSLTRSFTEAFF; CDR3 DNA: TGTGCCAGCAGTTTAACAAGGTCGTTCACTGAAGCTTTCTTT